This T cell receptor beta chain was documented in a study of glioma-infiltrating T cells. Germline CDR1 LGHDT, CDR2 YNNKEL (reference sequence). This CDR3 region has 13 residues. Between the trimmed V and J ends, which lost 1 base and 4 bases, there was a span of 8 bases. Amplification of TCR alpha and beta CDR3 regions from RNA used iRepertoire nested multiplex PCR. Input was roughly 95-400 ng of tissue mRNA or PBMC total RNA. TCRdb reanalysed the multiplex PCR reads using MiXCR and keeps one entry per CDR3 protein. The profile covers about 140,000 distinct CDR3 sequences, with around 40% appearing a single time and 15% to 25% taken by the ten largest.

This chain joins TRBV3-1 and TRBJ2-7, with D perhaps TRBD1 (5 bases). The TCR comes from a human donor with low-grade glioma or glioblastoma, undergoing nonglioma brain surgery, or in good health (not recorded which). What was sequenced was glioma tissue, nonneoplastic brain tissue, or PBMCs (not recorded which). The chain's CDR3 is CASSQASGYEQYF. In nucleotides, the CDR3 is TGTGCCAGCAGCCAAGCTTCAGGGTACGAGCAGTACTTC.